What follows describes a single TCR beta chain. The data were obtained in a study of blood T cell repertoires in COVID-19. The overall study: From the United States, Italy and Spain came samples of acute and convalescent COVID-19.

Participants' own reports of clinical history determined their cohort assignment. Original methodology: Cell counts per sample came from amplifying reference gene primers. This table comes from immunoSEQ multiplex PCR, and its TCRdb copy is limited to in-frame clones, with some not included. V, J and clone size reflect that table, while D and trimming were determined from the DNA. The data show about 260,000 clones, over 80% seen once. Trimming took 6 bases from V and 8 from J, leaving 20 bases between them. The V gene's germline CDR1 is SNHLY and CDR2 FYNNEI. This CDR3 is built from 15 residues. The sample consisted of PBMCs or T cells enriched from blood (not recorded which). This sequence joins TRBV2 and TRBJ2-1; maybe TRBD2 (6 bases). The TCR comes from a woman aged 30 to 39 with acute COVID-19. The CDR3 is CASRPTWRAGYEQFF. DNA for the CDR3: TGTGCCAGCAGACCCACCTGGCGGGCGGGATATGAGCAGTTCTTC.